These 22 T cell receptor beta chains came from one sample sequenced in a study of early T cells in non-severe SARS-CoV-2 infection. TCRdb called the 5' RACE reads again in MiXCR, with one record for every CDR3 protein. Among roughly 60,000 distinct CDR3 sequences listed, around 12% were seen once. The sample comprised whole blood. The receptors originated from an adult who was a healthcare worker with PCR-confirmed SARS-CoV-2 infection or an uninfected control (not recorded which).

The chain carries TRBV30 and TRBJ2-7, with D perhaps assigned TRBD1 or TRBD2 (7 bases each). This CDR3 region has 11 residues. Trimming took off 7 bases at V and 4 bases at J, with 11 bases between the two ends. Looked up from germline, CDR1 is GTSNPN and CDR2 is SVGIG (reference sequence). The CDR3 coding sequence is TGTGCCTTTCAGGGGGGGTACGAGCAGTACTTC. It translates to CAFQGGYEQYF.

This clonotype was picked up many times. The chain recombines TRBV7-9 with TRBJ2-1; 9 nucleotides align to TRBD2. Germline trimming cut 4 bases from V and 3 bases from J; bases unmatched to any gene: 4. The CDR3 contains 15 residues. Germline V gene lookup returns CDR1 SEHNR and CDR2 FQNEAQ (reference sequence). The DNA of the CDR3 is TGTGCCAGCAGCTCCCGGACTAGCGACTACAATGAGCAGTTCTTC. It translates to CASSSRTSDYNEQFF. Together with reference TRBV7-9 and TRBJ2-1, the CDR3 gives the full variable domain: DTGVSQNPRHKITKRGQNVTFRCDPISEHNRLYWYRQTLGQGPEFLTYFQNEAQLEKSRLLSDRFSAERPKGSFSTLEIQRTEQGDSAMYLCASSSRTSDYNEQFFGPGTRLTVL.

The V call is TRBV18, the J call TRBJ2-1; TRBD2 aligns across 9 bases. Germline CDR1 and CDR2: KGHSH and LQKENI. V gave up 2 bases and J gave up 4 bases; unmatched junction bases: 6. CDR3 length: 16 amino acids. This CDR3 reads CASSPISGGTYNEQFF. CDR3 bases: TGTGCCAGCTCACCAATCAGCGGGGGGACTTACAATGAGCAGTTCTTC.

CDR3 coding DNA: TGTGCCAGCAGCCAAGATCCCGACCACACCTATGGCTACACCTTC. Protein product: CASSQDPDHTYGYTF. This chain uses TRBV14 with TRBJ1-2; no clear D. Trimming took off 0 bases at V and 4 bases at J, with 12 bases between the two ends. This CDR3 comprises 15 residues. From germline, CDR1 is SGHDN and CDR2 FVKESK.

This clonotype appeared a few times. The gene calls are TRBV29-1 and TRBJ1-3; D might be TRBD1 (6 bases). CDR3 length equals 15 residues. Trimming took 5 bases from V and 2 from J, leaving 16 bases between them. Germline V gene lookup returns CDR1 SQVTM and CDR2 ANQGSEA. The CDR3 loop reads CSVFSSRGAGNTIYF. CDR3 nucleotides: TGCAGCGTTTTCTCCTCAAGGGGGGCTGGAAACACCATATATTTT.

This clonotype was observed many times. The chain couples TRBV7-2 to TRBJ2-2, with a weak D call TRBD1 (6 bases). The germline gives CDR1 SGHTA, CDR2 FQGNSA. This CDR3 is 16 amino acids long. V was cut by 4 bases and J by 5 bases, with 17 bases left in between. The CDR3 nucleotides are TGTGCCAGCAGCTCACAGGGATTTGGAATTACCGGGGAGCTGTTTTTT. Its translation: CASSSQGFGITGELFF. Full variable domain (missing parts from reference TRBV7-2 and TRBJ2-2): GAGVSQSPSNKVTEKGKDVELRCDPISGHTALYWYRQSLGQGLEFLIYFQGNSAPDKSGLPSDRFSAERTGGSVSTLTIQRTQQEDSAVYLCASSSQGFGITGELFFGEGSRLTVL.

V and J are TRBV6-5 and TRBJ2-1; 8 bases are shared with TRBD2. CDR3 length: 11 residues. Unmatched junction bases numbered 2, after V lost 7 bases and J lost 9 bases. The germline V gene encodes CDR1 MNHEY and CDR2 SVGAGI. In DNA form, the CDR3 reads TGTGCCAGCAAGCGGGAGACTGAGCAGTTCTTC. It codes for CASKRETEQFF.

This clonotype was observed many times. The DNA for the CDR3 is TGCAGTGCCCTGGGACAGACATACGAGCAGTACTTC. Translating it yields CSALGQTYEQYF. V is TRBV20-1 and J is TRBJ2-7, with 7 bases identical to TRBD1. Germline V gene sequence: CDR1 DFQATT, CDR2 SNEGSKA (reference sequence). This CDR3 spans 12 amino acids. V gave up 6 bases and J gave up 4 bases; unmatched junction bases: 6.

The J gene is TRBJ1-5, the V gene TRBV6-2 or TRBV6-3; perhaps TRBD1 as D (5 bases). Germline values: CDR1 MNHEY, CDR2 SVGEGT. Trimming took off 6 bases at V and 1 base at J, with 13 bases between the two ends. This CDR3 contains 15 residues. The CDR3 here is CASRNQGNSNQPQHF. CDR3 nucleotides: TGTGCCAGCAGAAATCAGGGAAACAGCAATCAGCCCCAGCATTTT.

The table lists this clonotype with many counts. This chain links TRBV7-3 with TRBJ1-2; TRBD1 might be the D (5 bases). The V end was cut by 1 base, the J end by 4 bases, with 7 bases between. CDR1 and CDR2 from the germline V gene are SGHTA and FQGTGA. CDR3 length equals 13 residues. The DNA of the CDR3 is TGTGCCAGCAGCTTAAGGGACGGCTATGGCTACACCTTC. It translates to CASSLRDGYGYTF.

This clonotype has just a few counts. The chain couples TRBV21-1 to TRBJ2-2; the table names TRBD1, a call not compared with the DNA. TRBV21-1 is flagged as a pseudogene. The CDR3 has 16 residues. The CDR3 DNA is TGTGCCAGCGGGACAGGGGGAGCATCGAACACCGGGGAGCTGTTTTTT. This translates into CASGTGGASNTGELFF.

This clonotype was detected many times. The V gene is TRBV5-1, the J gene TRBJ2-1; D gene unclear. The CDR3 loop spans 15 amino acids. The ends were cut back, 4 bases at V and 7 bases at J, with 18 bases in the middle. Germline V CDR1 and CDR2: SGHRS, YFSETQ. CDR3 sequence: CASSLLSPLRNEQFF. The CDR3 DNA sequence: TGCGCCAGCAGCCTCTTATCGCCTCTACGGAATGAGCAGTTCTTC.

In this sample, this clonotype turned up many times. The chain employs TRBV7-6 and TRBJ2-7; 9 nucleotides match TRBD1. Germline V CDR1 and CDR2: SGHVS, FNYEAQ. The CDR3 contains 14 residues. Unmatched junction bases numbered 8, after V lost 5 bases and J lost 6 bases. The CDR3 reads CASSPVDRGSEQYF. DNA for the CDR3: TGTGCCAGCAGCCCCGTGGACAGGGGCAGCGAGCAGTACTTC.

The chain couples TRBV6-1 to TRBJ1-2; the D gene is possibly TRBD1 (5 bases). The CDR3 extends over 13 amino acids. Trimming cost V 4 bases and J 4 bases, with 10 bases left between them. CDR1 MNHNS and CDR2 SASEGT come from the germline V gene. The CDR3, as DNA: TGTGCCAGCAGTGCGGGGGACGTCTATGGCTACACCTTC. This encodes CASSAGDVYGYTF.

This clonotype has at least ten counts. J is TRBJ1-1 and V is TRBV19; 7 positions match TRBD1. The CDR3 sequence is 14 residues long. V trimming: 6 bases; J trimming: 0 bases; junction bases outside the gene matches: 4. Germline CDR1 LNHDA, CDR2 SQIVND (reference sequence). The CDR3 loop is CASRPTGLNTEAFF. The CDR3 nucleotides read TGTGCCAGTAGACCGACAGGGTTGAACACTGAAGCTTTCTTT.

The rearrangement uses TRBV10-2 and TRBJ2-7, with D perhaps matching TRBD1 (5 bases). The CDR3 loop spans 13 amino acids. Germline V CDR1 and CDR2: WSHSY, SAAADI. V lost 0 bases and J 7 bases, leaving 10 bases between the germline ends. In nucleotides, the CDR3 is TGCGCCAGCAGTGAGTCTGGGGCGAGGGAGCAGTACTTC. Translated, it gives CASSESGAREQYF.

As to this clonotype: One end of the junction varies from germline; a read error may be responsible. This chain links TRBV27 with TRBJ1-6; D unclear. The CDR3 covers 14 residues. Germline loops: CDR1 MNHEY, CDR2 SMNVEV (reference sequence). The CDR3, as DNA: TGTGCCAGCAGAACGCCGGAGAATAATTTACCCCTCCACTTT. This sequence encodes CASRTPENNLPLHF.

This clonotype was seen a handful of times. The chain employs TRBV7-2 and TRBJ2-5; D is unresolved. Germline-derived CDR1 and CDR2 are SGHTA and FQGNSA. V was cut by 4 bases and J by 5 bases, with 14 bases left in between. The CDR3 totals 14 residues. CDR3: CASSYDGSTETQYF. The CDR3 nucleotides are TGTGCCAGCAGCTATGACGGTTCTACGGAGACCCAGTACTTC.

V is TRBV2 and J is TRBJ2-5, with D perhaps matching TRBD2 (5 bases). V shed 11 bases and J shed 5 bases, with 15 bases lying between them. This CDR3 has 12 amino acids. Germline CDR1 reads SNHLY; CDR2 reads FYNNEI. Written as DNA, the CDR3 is TGTGCCGGAGGACTGGTCCGGGAGACCCAGTACTTC. Protein sequence: CAGGLVRETQYF.

This clonotype was detected a few times. This chain links TRBV12-3 or TRBV12-4 with TRBJ1-2; D gene unclear. Trimming took 7 bases from V and 7 from J, leaving 16 bases between them. This CDR3 is 13 amino acids long. The DNA for the CDR3 is TGTGCCAGCACTGGGGATGGCGGCGGTGGCTACACCTTC. As protein: CASTGDGGGGYTF.

CDR3: CASSLRVSYEQYF. DNA of the CDR3: TGTGCCAGCAGTTTGCGGGTATCCTACGAGCAGTACTTC. The rearrangement uses TRBV12-3 or TRBV12-4 and TRBJ2-7, with a possible D match to TRBD2 (5 bases). V was pared by 3 bases and J by 1 base, with 7 bases between. This CDR3 has 13 amino acids.

This clonotype was picked up many times. CDR3 DNA sequence: TGTGCCAGTAGTCAATTGGGGCCCTCTAATGAGCAGTTCTTC. It specifies CASSQLGPSNEQFF. J is TRBJ2-1 and V is TRBV19; D is possibly TRBD1 (5 bases). CDR3 size: 14 residues. V lost 5 bases and J lost 7, with 15 bases in between. Germline V lookup: CDR1 LNHDA, CDR2 SQIVND (reference sequence).